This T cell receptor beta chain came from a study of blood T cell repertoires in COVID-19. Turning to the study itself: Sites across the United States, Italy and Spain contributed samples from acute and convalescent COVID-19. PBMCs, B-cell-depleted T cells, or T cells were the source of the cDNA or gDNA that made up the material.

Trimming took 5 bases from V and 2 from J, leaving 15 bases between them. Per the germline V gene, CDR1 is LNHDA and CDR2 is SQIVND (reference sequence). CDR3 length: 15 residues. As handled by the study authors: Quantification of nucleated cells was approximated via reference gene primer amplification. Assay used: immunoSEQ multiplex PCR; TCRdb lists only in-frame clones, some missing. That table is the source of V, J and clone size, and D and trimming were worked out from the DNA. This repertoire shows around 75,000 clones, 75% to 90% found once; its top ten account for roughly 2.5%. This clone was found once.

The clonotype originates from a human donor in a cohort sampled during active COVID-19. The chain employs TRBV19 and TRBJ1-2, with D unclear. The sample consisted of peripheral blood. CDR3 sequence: CASSPQPTTNYGYTF. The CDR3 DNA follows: TGTGCCAGTAGTCCACAGCCTACCACAAACTATGGCTACACCTTC.